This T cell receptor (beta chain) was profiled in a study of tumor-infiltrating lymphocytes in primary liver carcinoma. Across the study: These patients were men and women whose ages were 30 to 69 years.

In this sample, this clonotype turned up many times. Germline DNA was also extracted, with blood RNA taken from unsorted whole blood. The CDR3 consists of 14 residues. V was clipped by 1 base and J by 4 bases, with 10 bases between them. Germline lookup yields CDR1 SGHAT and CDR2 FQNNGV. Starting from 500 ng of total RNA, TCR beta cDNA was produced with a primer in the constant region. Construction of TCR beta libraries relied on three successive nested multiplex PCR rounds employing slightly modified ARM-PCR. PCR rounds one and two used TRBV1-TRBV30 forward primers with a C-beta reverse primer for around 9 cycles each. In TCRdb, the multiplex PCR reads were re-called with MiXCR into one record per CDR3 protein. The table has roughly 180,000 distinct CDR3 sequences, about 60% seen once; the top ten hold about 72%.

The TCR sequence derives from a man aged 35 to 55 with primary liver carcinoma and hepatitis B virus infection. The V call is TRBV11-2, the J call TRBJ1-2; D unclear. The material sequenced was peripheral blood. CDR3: CASSLGRQSYGYTF. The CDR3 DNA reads TGTGCCAGCAGCTTAGGTCGGCAGAGCTATGGCTACACCTTC.